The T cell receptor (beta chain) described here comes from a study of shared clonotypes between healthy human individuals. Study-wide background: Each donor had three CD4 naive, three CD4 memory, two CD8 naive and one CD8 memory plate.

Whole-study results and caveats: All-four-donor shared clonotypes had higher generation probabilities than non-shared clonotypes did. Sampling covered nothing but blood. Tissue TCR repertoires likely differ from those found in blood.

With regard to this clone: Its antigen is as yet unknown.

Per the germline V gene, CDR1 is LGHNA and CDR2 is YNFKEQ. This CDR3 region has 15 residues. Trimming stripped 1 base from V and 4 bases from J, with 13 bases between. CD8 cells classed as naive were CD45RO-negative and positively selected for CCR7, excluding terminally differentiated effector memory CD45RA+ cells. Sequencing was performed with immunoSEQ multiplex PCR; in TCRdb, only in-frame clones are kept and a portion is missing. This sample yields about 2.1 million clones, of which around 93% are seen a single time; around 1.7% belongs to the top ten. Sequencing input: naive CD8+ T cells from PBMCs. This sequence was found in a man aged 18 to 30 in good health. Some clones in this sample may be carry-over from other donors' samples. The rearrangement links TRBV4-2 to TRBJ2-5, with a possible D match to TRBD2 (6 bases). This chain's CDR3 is CASSQGTGARETQYF. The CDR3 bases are TGTGCCAGCAGCCAAGGAACGGGAGCTCGAGAGACCCAGTACTTC.